This T cell receptor (beta chain) derives from a study of CD8 T cells in Susac syndrome (dated by TCRdb to the late 2010s). About the investigation overall: Among the sequenced Susac syndrome patients, 5 or 6 had clinically active disease and roughly eight were in clinical remission. At the time of blood withdrawal, Susac syndrome patients were either therapy-naive, taking corticosteroids (with some also receiving IVIg), or on IVIg alone. The study used repertoire sequencing to test whether antigen drove CD8+ T cell activation and differentiation in Susac syndrome. General study outcomes and caveats: In patients with Susac syndrome, the CD4+ T cell repertoire showed no detectable clonal expansion. The number of individuals in the TCR sequencing and HLA analysis was recognized as being relatively small.

Peripheral blood CD8+ and CD4+ T cells from healthy donors, Susac syndrome patients and multiple sclerosis patients were profiled by high-throughput TCR beta sequencing. The Susac syndrome patients fulfilled recently defined diagnostic criteria for definite or probable disease. Bulk CD8+ and CD4+ T cells were purified magnetically by negative isolation, whereas CD8+ TEMRA cells were enriched by FACS. Blood was collected in EDTA tubes and processed within 24 hours, with PBMCs isolated through density gradient centrifugation. PBMCs destined for TCR sequencing were cryopreserved in liquid nitrogen and later thawed in a 37 °C water bath. Purity of sorted or isolated CD4+, CD8+ and CD8+ TEMRA cells was at least 90%. The germline V gene (reference sequence) sets CDR1 to SGHNT and CDR2 to YYREEE. Germline trimming amounts to 10 bases on V and 4 bases on J, with 14 as the count of junction bases outside the gene matches. Spanning cysteine to phenylalanine, the CDR3 consists of 15 amino acids. The sequence is cut down to CDR3 DNA, 45 bases in frame from base 1.

RNA was extracted using the RNeasy kit, and about 0.45 to 1 ug of the RNA was reverse transcribed with random hexamers. The immunoSEQ multiplex PCR assay, covering 54 Vbeta and 13 Jbeta segments, was used to amplify TCR beta CDR3 regions. Bias from PCR amplification was corrected by using a synthetic template baseline for primer optimization and for computational correction. The authors processed their data as follows. Reads were annotated to V, D and J genes according to IMGT and were analyzed with immunoSEQ Analyzer, with only productive sequences retained. Clonality was computed as one minus Shannon entropy normalized by log2 of the number of productive unique sequences. Public and private clones were assessed among the 100 most prevalent clones of each patient and control. Susac-specific clones were defined as absent from healthy and MS cohorts, about 1,100 published viral clones and other ImmuneACCESS disease sequences. TCRdb trimmed the raw reads at Q25, called clones with MiXCR and kept productive beta chains. Duplicate CDR3 protein sequences are folded into a single record with the most common DNA and genes. Clone size and V and J calls follow TCRdb, not the original study. The sample table contains some 200,000 distinct CDR3 sequences; only one count was recorded for approximately 94% of them. The top ten clones comprise 0.075% to 0.1% of the sample.

Concerning this clonotype: Its binding antigen is unknown. Per-base quality was not reported, and no clone a single base away is much larger than it.

The sequenced sample consisted of CD4+ T cells from PBMCs. This clonotype was obtained from a human donor with Susac syndrome. Here the chain combines TRBV5-4 and TRBJ2-1; a stretch of 7 junction bases matches TRBD2. For the CDR3, the sequence is CAAFPGGGTYNEQFF. The DNA sequence is as follows: TGTGCCGCCTTCCCAGGCGGGGGAACTTACAATGAGCAGTTCTTC.